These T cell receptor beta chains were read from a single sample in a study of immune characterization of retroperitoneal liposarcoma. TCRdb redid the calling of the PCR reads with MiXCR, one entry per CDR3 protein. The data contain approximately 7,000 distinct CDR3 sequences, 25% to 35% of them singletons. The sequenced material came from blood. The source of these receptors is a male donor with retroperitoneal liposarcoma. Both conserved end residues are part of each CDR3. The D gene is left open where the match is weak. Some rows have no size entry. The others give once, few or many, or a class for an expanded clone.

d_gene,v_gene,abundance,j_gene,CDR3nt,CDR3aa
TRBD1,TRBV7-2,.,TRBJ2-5,TGTGCCAGCAGCCACTTTGTGGCCGACAGGGGGCGAGGGACCCAGTACTTC,CASSHFVADRGRGTQYF
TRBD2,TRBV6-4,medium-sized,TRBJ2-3,TGTGCCAGCAGTGTCGGACTAGTTCCTAGCACAGATACGCAGTATTTT,CASSVGLVPSTDTQYF
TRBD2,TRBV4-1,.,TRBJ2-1,TGCGCCAGCAGCCTTCACCGCCGGATGAGCGGGAGAGGGAATGAGCAGTTCTTC,CASSLHRRMSGRGNEQFF
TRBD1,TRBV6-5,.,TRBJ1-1,TGTGCCAGCAGTTACCGGGACAGGGGGCTTACTGAAGCTTTCTTT,CASSYRDRGLTEAFF
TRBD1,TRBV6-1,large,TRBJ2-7,TGTGCCAGCCGGGACAGCTATAGCTCCTACGAGCAGTACTTC,CASRDSYSSYEQYF
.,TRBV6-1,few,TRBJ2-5,TGTGCCAGCAGTGATAATTTGGGGGGCGCGGACCCGAAGGCCCAGTACTTC,CASSDNLGGADPKAQYF
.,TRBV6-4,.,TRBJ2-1,TGTGCCAGCAGTGACGACGAGGGGGAGCAGTTCTTC,CASSDDEGEQFF
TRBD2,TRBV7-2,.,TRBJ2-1,TGTGCCAGTAGTATTGCGGGAGGGCCGAGTGAGCAGTTCTTC,CASSIAGGPSEQFF
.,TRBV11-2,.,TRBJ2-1,TGTGCCAGGGGGGGAGAGGGAGGCCAAGATGAGCAGTTCTTC,CARGGEGGQDEQFF
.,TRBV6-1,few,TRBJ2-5,TGTGCCAGCAGGGACGCGTACAATGAGCAGTTATTC,CASRDAYNEQLF
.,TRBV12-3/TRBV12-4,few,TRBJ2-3,TGTGCCAGCACCAGGGACTTCACAGATACGCAGTATTTT,CASTRDFTDTQYF
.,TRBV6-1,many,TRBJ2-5,TGTGCCAGCAGTGAAAGGCCCCCTGGCACGGGGGCGGGGGCGCCGCAAGAGACCCAGTACTTC,CASSERPPGTGAGAPQETQYF
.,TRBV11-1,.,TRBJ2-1,TGTGCCAGCAGCCACGATTGGGGCGGGGCACTCAATGAGCAGTTCTTC,CASSHDWGGALNEQFF
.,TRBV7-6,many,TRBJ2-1,TGTGCCAGCAGCTTCGTGGCGGGGGCTTACAATGAGCAGTTCTTC,CASSFVAGAYNEQFF
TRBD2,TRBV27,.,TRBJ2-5,TGTGCCAGCAGTCCGGGACTAGCGGGAGGGCCAAAACAGTACTTC,CASSPGLAGGPKQYF
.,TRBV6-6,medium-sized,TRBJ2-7,TGTGCCAGCAGTTACTCGCTAGGGTACGAGCAGTACTTC,CASSYSLGYEQYF
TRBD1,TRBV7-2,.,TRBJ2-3,TGTGCCAGCAGCGCCCGGACAGGGGGGACAGATACGCAGTATTTT,CASSARTGGTDTQYF
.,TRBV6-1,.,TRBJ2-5,TGTGCCAGCGCGATCGGCTCCTACAATGAGCAGTACTTC,CASAIGSYNEQYF
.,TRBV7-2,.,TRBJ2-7,TGTGCCAGCAGCTTAGGATATTACGAGCAGTACTTC,CASSLGYYEQYF
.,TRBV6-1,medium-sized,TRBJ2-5,TGTGCCAGCAGCACTGGGGCGACCGCCCAGACCCAGTACTTC,CASSTGATAQTQYF
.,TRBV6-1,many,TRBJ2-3,TGTGCCAGCAGTAAAACAGGGTTCACAGATACGCAGTATTTT,CASSKTGFTDTQYF
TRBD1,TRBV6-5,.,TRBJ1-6,TGTGCCAGCAGTTACCAAACGTTGGGGGGCAGGGGGCACAATTCACCCCTCCACTTT,CASSYQTLGGRGHNSPLHF
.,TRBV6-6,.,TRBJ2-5,TGTGCCAGCAGTTACTCGGGGGTCAATGAGCAGTACTTC,CASSYSGVNEQYF
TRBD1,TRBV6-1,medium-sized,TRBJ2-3,TGTGCCAGCAGTGGACGGGACAGGGGTGCAGATACGCAGTATTTT,CASSGRDRGADTQYF
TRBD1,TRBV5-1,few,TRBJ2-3,TGCGCCAGCAGCTTGACACAGGGGGTTGGAGATACGCAGTATTTT,CASSLTQGVGDTQYF
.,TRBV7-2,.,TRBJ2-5,TGTGCCAGCAGCTTACTATGGGGTCAAGAGACCCAGTACTTC,CASSLLWGQETQYF
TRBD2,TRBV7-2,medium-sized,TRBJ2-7,TGTGCCAGCAGCCCCTCCGGGAGACTAGCTCGCTTCGAGCAGTACTTC,CASSPSGRLARFEQYF
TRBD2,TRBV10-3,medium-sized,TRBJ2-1,TGTGCCATCAGGGATAATAGCGGGGGTATTAGAAATGAGCAGTTCTTC,CAIRDNSGGIRNEQFF
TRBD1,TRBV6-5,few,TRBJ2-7,TGTGCCAGCAGCCAACCCCCCTGGACAGGCCTCTACGAGCAGTACTTC,CASSQPPWTGLYEQYF
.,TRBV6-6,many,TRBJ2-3,TGTGCCAGCAGTTACCGGGGAGGACTCACAGATACGCAGTATTTT,CASSYRGGLTDTQYF
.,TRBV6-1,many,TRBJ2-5,TGTGCCAGCACTCGAGTGGGGGCGGGAGCGGAGGAGACCCAGTACTTC,CASTRVGAGAEETQYF
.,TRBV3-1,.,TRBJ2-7,TGTGCCAGCAGCCAAGATGTATTAACCTACGAGCAGTACTTC,CASSQDVLTYEQYF
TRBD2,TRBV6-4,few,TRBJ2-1,TGTGCCAGCAGCGCGGGAGGGGAAAACAATGAGCAGTTCTTC,CASSAGGENNEQFF
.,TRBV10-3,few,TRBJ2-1,TGTGCCATCAGTGATACTACCCGGGGCAACAATGAGCAGTTCTTC,CAISDTTRGNNEQFF
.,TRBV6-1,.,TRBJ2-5,TGTGCCAGCAGAACACTCGGGCGGTATGAGCAGTACTTC,CASRTLGRYEQYF
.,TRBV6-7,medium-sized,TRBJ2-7,TGTGCCAGCAGTTCTCCGACTGGTTCGTCCTACGAGCAGTACTTC,CASSSPTGSSYEQYF